This T cell receptor beta chain stems from a study of somatic mutations in cytotoxic T cells in rheumatoid arthritis (dated by TCRdb to 2016 to 2017). With regard to the full study: Patient peripheral blood (roughly 32 ml EDTA) was drawn right after diagnosis and before any treatment started. Some V beta antibody-stained T-cell populations were flow-sorted on a FACSAria II or Sony SH800 at nearly 100% purity, and sorted V beta1+ cells also underwent TCRB sequencing. Whether expanded CD8+ T-cell clones in untreated, newly diagnosed rheumatoid arthritis carry somatic mutations was the study question, and clonality was characterized with TCRB deep sequencing. TCRB deep sequencing was performed for approximately 61 rheumatoid arthritis patients and 20 healthy controls. Median age was essentially the same in the patient group and the control group. The paper as a whole reports these results and caveats: CD8+ T-cell clonality did not differ significantly between rheumatoid arthritis patients and age-matched healthy controls. The antigen targets of the expanded CD8+ clones were unknown, and absence from virus-specific databases did not rule out viral specificity. The largest CD8+ clone made up more than 20% of CD8+ cells in 8 of 65 patients, and blood and synovial fluid shared several identical CD8+ TCRB sequences. The slight TRBV07 underrepresentation in patients was not adjusted for multiple comparisons. An increase of CD8+ clonality with age was seen in patients (Spearman r ~ 0.49) but not in healthy controls.

Sequencing of TCRB CDR3 was done on genomic DNA with the immunoSEQ assay. On the study's bioinformatics: Only a few patient CD8+ clones larger than 1% matched published virus-specific TCRB sequences when compared against them. Only productive TCRB rearrangements were included in the analyses. Clonality was expressed as a Shannon entropy-based productive clonality index, with each clone defined by a unique TCRB CDR3 sequence. Repertoire overlap for a pair of samples was computed from each clone's template counts relative to total templates per sample. V-gene usage from TCRB sequencing and V-gene usage measured by flow cytometry were correlated (Spearman r of about 0.56). Sourced from immuneACCESS, this table was stored by TCRdb with only in-frame sequences that have V and J called. A share of the clones is absent; for the studies checked, an unresolved V gene accounts for under half, and the remainder has no known explanation. The V and J calls and clone size are taken from that table; D and trimming were inferred from the DNA. A total of some 16,000 clones appear in this sample, 60% to 80% of them only once. The ten largest make up less than 25% of the sample.

A word on this clone: The antigen this receptor binds is unknown. Base quality data are lacking; no much larger clone is found one base away.

Flow cytometry confirmed the purity of CD4+ and CD8+ cells that had been isolated by positive magnetic bead selection on an AutoMACS. Clonal expansions were first screened by flow cytometry with a TCR V beta antibody panel, then characterized by TCRB deep sequencing of sorted CD8+ fractions. Isolation of peripheral blood mononuclear cells was done through Ficoll-Paque PLUS density gradient separation. Nucleospin Tissue or Tissue XS kits were used to extract DNA from CD4-enriched, CD8-enriched or PBMC samples, and a Qubit 2.0 fluorometer was used for quantification. CDR1 and CDR2, looked up from the germline V gene, are SGHVS and FNYEAQ. V has 5 bases trimmed and J has 5 bases trimmed; junction bases matching no gene number 10. From the cysteine through the phenylalanine, the CDR3 covers 15 amino acids. Of all the DNA, just the CDR3 is kept, 45 bases in frame from base 1.

The sequence was obtained from an adult with rheumatoid arthritis. The sequence joins TRBV7-6 to TRBJ2-7; the junction holds 9 bases that match TRBD2. The sample comprised CD8+ T cells sorted from blood. The bases are TGTGCCAGCAGCCCGAGGGCGGGAGGGCCCCACGAGCAGTACTTC. Protein translation: CASSPRAGGPHEQYF.